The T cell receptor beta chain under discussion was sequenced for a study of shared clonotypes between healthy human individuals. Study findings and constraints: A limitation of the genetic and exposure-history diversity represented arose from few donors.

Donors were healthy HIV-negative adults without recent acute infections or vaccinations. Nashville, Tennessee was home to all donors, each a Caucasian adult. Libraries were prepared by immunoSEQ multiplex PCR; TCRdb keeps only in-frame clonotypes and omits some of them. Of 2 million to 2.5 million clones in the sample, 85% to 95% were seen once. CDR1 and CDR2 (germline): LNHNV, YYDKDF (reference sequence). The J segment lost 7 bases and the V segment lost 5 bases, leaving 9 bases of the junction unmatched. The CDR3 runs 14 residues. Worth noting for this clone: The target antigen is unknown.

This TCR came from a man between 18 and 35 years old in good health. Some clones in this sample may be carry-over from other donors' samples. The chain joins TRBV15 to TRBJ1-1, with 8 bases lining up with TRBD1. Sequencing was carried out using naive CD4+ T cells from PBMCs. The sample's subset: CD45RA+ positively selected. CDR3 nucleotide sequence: TGTGCCACCAGCTACACCGGACAGGGTGGTGAAGCTTTCTTT. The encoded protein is CATSYTGQGGEAFF.